The present entry profiles one T cell receptor (beta chain) with its context. Methods used by the authors: From reference gene primer amplification, estimates of nucleated cell counts were derived. Repertoires were generated with immunoSEQ multiplex PCR, while TCRdb's copy carries only in-frame clones and drops some. V and J calls and clone size follow that table, whereas D and trimming were derived from the DNA. The sample includes fewer than 50,000 clones, 87% of them seen just once. This record comes from a study of blood T cell repertoires in COVID-19. Across the study: Acute-phase and convalescent COVID-19 samples originated in the United States, Italy and Spain.

Seattle's cohort entered during active infection and was followed longitudinally. This CDR3 spans 14 amino acids. In germline, CDR1 is LGHDT, CDR2 YNNKEL (reference sequence). The J segment lost 3 bases and the V segment lost 3 bases, leaving 1 base of the junction unmatched. The origin of this receptor is a man in his 60s with COVID-19, enrolled during active disease. Sequenced material: peripheral blood. The chain carries TRBV3-1 (or the pseudogene TRBV3-2) and TRBJ1-3; 8 bases line up with TRBD1. CDR3 coding DNA: TGTGCCAGCAGCCAGGACAGGGATGGAAACACCATATATTTT. It yields the protein CASSQDRDGNTIYF.